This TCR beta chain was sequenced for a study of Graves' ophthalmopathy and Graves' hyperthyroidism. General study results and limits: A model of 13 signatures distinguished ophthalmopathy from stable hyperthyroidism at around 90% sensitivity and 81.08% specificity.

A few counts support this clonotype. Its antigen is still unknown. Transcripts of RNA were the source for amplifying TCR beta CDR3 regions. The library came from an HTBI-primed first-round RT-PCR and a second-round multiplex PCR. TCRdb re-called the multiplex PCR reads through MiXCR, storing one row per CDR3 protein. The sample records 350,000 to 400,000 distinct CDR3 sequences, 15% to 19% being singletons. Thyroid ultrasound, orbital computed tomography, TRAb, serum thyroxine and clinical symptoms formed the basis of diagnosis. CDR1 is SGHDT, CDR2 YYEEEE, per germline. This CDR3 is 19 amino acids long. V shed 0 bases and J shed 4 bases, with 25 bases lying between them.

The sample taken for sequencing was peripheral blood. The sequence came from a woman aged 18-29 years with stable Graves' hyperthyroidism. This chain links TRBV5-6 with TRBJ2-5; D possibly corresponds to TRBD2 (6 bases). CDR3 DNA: TGTGCCAGCAGCTTGGTGTTACTAGCAACCTCCATAAACCCAGAGACCCAGTACTTC. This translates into CASSLVLLATSINPETQYF. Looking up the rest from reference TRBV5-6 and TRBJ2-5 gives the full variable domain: DAGVTQSPTHLIKTRGQQVTLRCSPKSGHDTVSWYQQALGQGPQFIFQYYEEEERQRGNFPDRFSGHQFPNYSSELNVNALLLGDSALYLCASSLVLLATSINPETQYFGPGTRLLVL.